A selection of T cell receptor beta chains follows, all from one sample in a study of blood T cell repertoires in COVID-19. The assay was immunoSEQ multiplex PCR, and TCRdb's table has in-frame clones only and misses some. The sample includes over 60,000 clones, more than 80% seen only once; the top ten take 12%. What was sequenced was peripheral blood. Receptor source: a human donor in a cohort sampled during active COVID-19. Each CDR3 is given with its conserved first and last residue. A D gene is named only where the DNA matches it firmly. Clone size, where shown, is once, few, many, or a class for clones that have expanded.

D gene	clone size	V gene	J gene	CDR3 protein	CDR3 DNA
TRBD1	NA	TRBV6-1	TRBJ1-2	CASSEGPGGYGYTF	TGTGCCAGCAGTGAAGGCCCAGGGGGCTATGGCTACACCTTC
NA	NA	TRBV12-3/TRBV12-4	TRBJ2-2	CASSLKHTGELFF	TGTGCCAGCAGCCTAAAGCACACCGGGGAGCTGTTTTTT
TRBD2	NA	TRBV7-9	TRBJ2-1	CASSLNRLAGGTEQFF	TGTGCCAGCAGCCTAAACCGACTAGCGGGAGGGACTGAGCAGTTCTTC
TRBD1	NA	TRBV6-4	TRBJ1-6	CASSDAQGANSPLHF	TGTGCCAGCAGTGACGCTCAGGGGGCCAATTCACCCCTCCACTTT
NA	NA	TRBV5-1	TRBJ2-5	CASSPGSDQQTQYF	TGCGCCAGCAGCCCCGGAAGCGACCAACAGACCCAGTACTTC
TRBD2	NA	TRBV7-9	TRBJ2-5	CASSPWNGGKETQYF	TGTGCCAGCAGCCCCTGGAACGGGGGGAAAGAGACCCAGTACTTC
NA	NA	TRBV7-8	TRBJ1-1	CASSPNGGTEAFF	TGTGCCAGCAGCCCCAACGGGGGGACTGAAGCTTTCTTT
TRBD1	NA	TRBV10-3	TRBJ1-4	CAISDPVGTGPEKLFF	TGTGCCATCAGTGACCCCGTCGGGACAGGGCCCGAAAAACTGTTTTTT
TRBD2	NA	TRBV20-1	TRBJ2-7	CSASKASGPYEQYF	TGCAGTGCTAGTAAGGCTAGCGGACCCTACGAGCAGTACTTC
NA	NA	TRBV5-6	TRBJ2-5	CASIPSWTGQETQYF	TGTGCCAGCATTCCGAGTTGGACGGGGCAAGAGACCCAGTACTTC
NA	NA	TRBV25-1	TRBJ1-5	CASSVREGNQPQHF	TGTGCCAGCAGTGTCAGGGAGGGCAATCAGCCCCAGCATTTT
TRBD1	NA	TRBV19	TRBJ1-1	CASSIGTGDGNTEAFF	TGTGCCAGTAGTATAGGGACAGGGGACGGGAACACTGAAGCTTTCTTT
TRBD1	few	TRBV2	TRBJ1-1	CASSEYGTGNTEAFF	TGTGCCAGCAGTGAATACGGGACAGGGAACACTGAAGCTTTCTTT
NA	NA	TRBV5-4	TRBJ2-7	CASSLAGRVDENEQYF	TGTGCCAGCAGCTTGGCGGGCAGGGTAGACGAGAACGAGCAGTACTTC
TRBD2	NA	TRBV18	TRBJ2-1	CASSPTSGRVNEQFF	TGTGCCAGCTCACCGACTAGCGGGAGGGTCAATGAGCAGTTCTTC
NA	once	TRBV6-5	TRBJ2-5	CASRTSRGVTQYF	TGTGCCAGCAGGACCAGTAGAGGCGTGACCCAGTACTTC
TRBD1	once	TRBV24-1	TRBJ1-5	CATSDPQGKGNQPQHF	TGTGCCACCAGTGACCCACAGGGGAAAGGCAATCAGCCCCAGCATTTT
NA	NA	TRBV11-1	TRBJ2-7	CASSPQAGPYEQYF	TGTGCCAGCAGCCCACAGGCGGGACCGTACGAGCAGTACTTC
TRBD1	NA	TRBV6-1	TRBJ1-5	CASSETGGAGQPQHF	TGTGCCAGCAGTGAAACAGGGGGCGCGGGGCAGCCCCAGCATTTT
NA	once	TRBV9	TRBJ2-2	CASRRGGASVGELFF	TGTGCCAGCAGGAGGGGGGGGGCATCGGTCGGGGAGCTGTTTTTT
NA	NA	TRBV28	TRBJ1-6	CASTAGQLYNSPLHF	TGTGCCAGCACCGCGGGGCAGCTATATAATTCACCCCTCCACTTT
TRBD2	NA	TRBV6-1	TRBJ2-7	CASSDEGLALPEQYF	TGTGCCAGCAGTGATGAGGGACTAGCTCTTCCCGAGCAGTACTTC
TRBD1	NA	TRBV14	TRBJ1-2	CASSQDRNRGLRGYTF	TGTGCCAGCAGCCAAGACAGGAACAGGGGCCTGCGGGGCTACACCTTC
TRBD2	NA	TRBV28	TRBJ2-4	CASRELAGDRDKNIQYF	TGTGCCAGCAGGGAACTAGCGGGAGATCGTGACAAAAACATTCAGTACTTC